This T cell receptor beta chain was identified during a study of blood T cells in healthy people across ages. Study results and limitations: Naive CD4+ cells and diversity were both higher in long-lived donors than in aged donors. Across the age range, TCR beta diversity per million T cells fell in a roughly linear way.

Combining a sample-barcoded 5' primer with a J-beta primer mix, a second PCR ran for roughly 7 to 11 cycles. TCRdb itself ran the 5' RACE reads through MiXCR, one entry per CDR3 protein. The sample records 1.5 million to 2 million distinct CDR3 sequences, approximately 40% being singletons. About this clonotype itself: What it binds is unknown.

V was clipped by 3 bases and J by 7 bases; unmatched bases: 7. Germline V gives CDR1 SGHAT, CDR2 FQNNGV. The CDR3 sequence is 15 residues long. The rearrangement joins TRBV11-2 to TRBJ2-1, with 9 bases lining up with TRBD2. This TCR came from a human donor in good health. Sample: blood. The CDR3 here is CASSFGGGAVNEQFF. CDR3 in DNA: TGTGCCAGCAGCTTCGGCGGGGGGGCTGTGAATGAGCAGTTCTTC.